Each of the 27 T cell receptor beta chains below was sequenced from the same sample in a study of a mutant IDH1 vaccine in newly diagnosed glioma. Generated by immunoSEQ multiplex PCR, the TCRdb table keeps only in-frame clones and is missing some. The repertoire consists of around 25,000 clones, with more than 60% occurring once and the leading ten covering 6% to 8.5%. Indicated time point: week 5, during vaccination. Vaccinated patients received 300 ug of mutant IDH1 20-mer peptide per dose, with topical imiquimod. These TCRs are of unknown antigen specificity. The sequencing here drew on PBMCs, taken from a glioma patient whose treatment included an IDH1 peptide vaccine. Receptors originate from a man in his forties with glioma. Some clones in this sample may be carry-over from other donors' samples.

The rearrangement links TRBV19 to TRBJ2-1; no definite D call. The CDR3 has 12 amino acids. In germline, CDR1 is LNHDA, CDR2 SQIVND (reference sequence). The V gene lost 10 bases and the J gene lost 8 bases, with 15 bases spanning the gap. This CDR3 is CATTMLGYEQFF. CDR3 sequence (DNA): TGTGCCACCACAATGCTAGGCTATGAGCAGTTCTTC.

The chain employs TRBV4-2 and TRBJ1-5; no clear D. Germline values: CDR1 LGHNA, CDR2 YNFKEQ. The V and J ends lost 1 base and 7 bases respectively, with 8 bases between them. The CDR3 loop spans 13 amino acids. The CDR3 sequence is CASSQGEWQPQHF. The DNA for the CDR3 is TGTGCCAGCAGCCAAGGAGAGTGGCAGCCCCAGCATTTT.

The rearrangement uses TRBV29-1 and TRBJ2-1; TRBD1 aligns across 7 bases. Germline V CDR1 and CDR2: SQVTM, ANQGSEA. CDR3 size: 14 residues. Trimming removed 2 bases from V and 7 bases from J; junction bases left unmatched: 8. CDR3 region: CSVENRGHTNEQFF. The CDR3 DNA reads as TGCAGCGTTGAAAACAGGGGCCATACAAATGAGCAGTTCTTC.

J is TRBJ1-1 and V is TRBV2, with 9 bases identical to TRBD1. The CDR3 sequence is 13 residues long. Germline-derived CDR1 and CDR2 are SNHLY and FYNNEI. V was pared by 7 bases and J by 10 bases, with 10 bases of the junction left unmatched. In nucleotides, the CDR3 is TGTGCCAGCAATCCGGGACAGGGTTTGCGAGCTTTCTTT. Protein product: CASNPGQGLRAFF.

This clone came up once. The V call is TRBV6-1, the J call TRBJ2-7, with 9 positions matching TRBD2. Per the germline V gene, CDR1 is MNHNS and CDR2 is SASEGT. This CDR3 comprises 13 residues. J lost 2 bases, V lost 10 bases, and 6 bases had no gene match. As DNA, the CDR3 is TGTGCCACCGATAGCGGGGGTACCTACGAGCAGTACTTC. Its protein is CATDSGGTYEQYF.

The V gene is TRBV9, the J gene TRBJ2-3; 12 bases are a match to TRBD2. The germline gives CDR1 SGDLS, CDR2 YYNGEE. This CDR3 has 18 residues. With 4 bases clipped from V and 0 bases from J, the junction kept 9 bases outside the gene matches. In DNA form, the CDR3 reads TGTGCCAGCAGCATTCGACTAGCGGGGGACCTTAGCACAGATACGCAGTATTTT. This encodes CASSIRLAGDLSTDTQYF. Combining the CDR3 with reference TRBV9 and TRBJ2-3 gives the whole variable domain DSGVTQTPKHLITATGQRVTLRCSPRSGDLSVYWYQQSLDQGLQFLIQYYNGEERAKGNILERFSAQQFPDLHSELNLSSLELGDSALYFCASSIRLAGDLSTDTQYFGPGTRLTVL.

The chain couples TRBV6-4 to TRBJ2-2, with 9 nucleotides matching TRBD2. The CDR3 runs to 15 residues. From germline, CDR1 is MRHNA and CDR2 SNTAGT. V shed 4 bases, J shed 3 bases, and the junction held 3 bases outside the gene matches. The CDR3 DNA reads as TGTGCCAGCAGTGGAATAGCGGGGGACACCGGGGAGCTGTTTTTT. As protein: CASSGIAGDTGELFF.

The rearrangement uses TRBV2 and TRBJ1-3, with TRBD1 matching over 9 bases. Per the germline V gene, CDR1 is SNHLY and CDR2 is FYNNEI. The V and J ends lost 4 bases and 2 bases, in that order; junction bases with no gene match: 15. This CDR3 has 19 residues. DNA for the CDR3: TGTGCCAGCAGTGGACCCCGGGACAGGGTTCTAATAACTGGAAACACCATATATTTT. Amino acid sequence: CASSGPRDRVLITGNTIYF. Together with reference TRBV2 and TRBJ1-3, the CDR3 gives the full variable domain: EPEVTQTPSHQVTQMGQEVILRCVPISNHLYFYWYRQILGQKVEFLVSFYNNEISEKSEIFDDQFSVERPDGSNFTLKIRSTKLEDSAMYFCASSGPRDRVLITGNTIYFGEGSWLTVV.

This clone was detected only a few times. V and J are TRBV7-9 and TRBJ1-2; D uncertain. Germline CDR1 is SEHNR and CDR2 is FQNEAQ (reference sequence). The V and J ends lost 6 bases and 8 bases respectively, with 13 bases between them. This CDR3 is 12 amino acids long. Written as DNA, the CDR3 is TGTGCCAGCAGAGAACCCCGGGAAGGCTACACCTTC. Its translation: CASREPREGYTF.

The chain combines TRBV2 with TRBJ2-3; no clear D. The germline CDR1 and CDR2 sequences are SNHLY and FYNNEI. CDR3 size: 14 residues. V lost 4 bases, J lost 2 bases, and 10 bases lay in between. CDR3 loop: CASSATVNTDTQYF. Here the CDR3 DNA reads TGTGCCAGCAGTGCGACGGTAAACACAGATACGCAGTATTTT.

The V and J genes are TRBV10-3 and TRBJ2-3; 9 bases are shared with TRBD2. V trimming: 0 bases; J trimming: 1 base; junction bases outside the gene matches: 8. Germline lookup yields CDR1 ENHRY and CDR2 SYGVKD. The CDR3 is 18 amino acids. Here the CDR3 reads CAISESRRGGFGTDTQYF. The DNA for the CDR3 is TGTGCCATCAGTGAGTCCCGGCGGGGGGGCTTTGGCACAGATACGCAGTATTTT.

This chain connects TRBV10-3 to TRBJ2-6; no firm D call. Germline V lookup: CDR1 ENHRY, CDR2 SYGVKD. Trimming removed 3 bases from V and 1 base from J, with 1 base in between. The CDR3 consists of 13 residues. The CDR3 loop is CAISESGANVLTF. As DNA, the CDR3 is TGTGCCATCAGTGAATCTGGGGCCAACGTCCTGACTTTC.

In this sample, this clone turned up once. The CDR3 nucleotides are TGTGCCAGCATTAAACAGGGAGCCAAAAACATTCAGTACTTC. Protein sequence: CASIKQGAKNIQYF. J is TRBJ2-4 and V is TRBV6-1, with D perhaps TRBD1 (6 bases). With 7 bases removed from V and 0 bases from J, the gap between germline ends came to 10 bases. The CDR3 is 14 residues long. Germline lookup yields CDR1 MNHNS and CDR2 SASEGT.

The J gene is TRBJ1-4, the V gene TRBV6-5; D perhaps matches TRBD1 (5 bases). CDR1 and CDR2 from the germline V gene are MNHEY and SVGAGI. The CDR3 extends over 15 amino acids. The V and J ends lost 7 bases and 3 bases respectively, with 15 bases between them. As DNA, the CDR3 is TGTGCCAGCACCCCTGAGGCGGGGGCTAATGAAAAACTGTTTTTT. As protein: CASTPEAGANEKLFF.

This chain connects TRBV18 to TRBJ1-1, with D uncertain. Germline values: CDR1 KGHSH, CDR2 LQKENI. CDR3 length: 14 amino acids. The germline V and J ends were trimmed by 5 bases and 0 bases, with 10 bases remaining between them. CDR3 sequence: CASSMLGMNTEAFF. The DNA of the CDR3 is TGTGCCAGCTCAATGCTGGGGATGAACACTGAAGCTTTCTTT.

This clone appeared a single time. CDR3 coding DNA: TGTGCCAGCGGAGTCTCGAGGACCTTCTATGGCTACACCTTC. It specifies CASGVSRTFYGYTF. This sequence joins TRBV2 and TRBJ1-2, with D hard to call. V gave up 8 bases and J gave up 4 bases, with 17 bases separating them. The CDR3 has 14 residues. Germline loops: CDR1 SNHLY, CDR2 FYNNEI.

In nucleotides, the CDR3 is TGTGCCAGCACCCGAAGGTCGGACACTGAAGCTTTCTTT. Protein product: CASTRRSDTEAFF. The chain has TRBV6-1 and TRBJ1-1; D is unresolved. Germline CDR1 and CDR2: MNHNS and SASEGT. With 7 bases removed from V and 3 bases from J, the gap between germline ends came to 12 bases. The CDR3 spans 13 residues.

The chain links TRBV30 to TRBJ2-1, with 12 bases that match TRBD2. This CDR3 has 19 amino acids. The trim removed 2 bases at V and 0 bases at J, leaving 11 bases unmatched. Germline V CDR1 and CDR2: GTSNPN, SVGIG (reference sequence). The CDR3 DNA reads as TGTGCCTGGAGTTTTCTGGGGCTAGCGGGGGGGGACTCCTACAATGAGCAGTTCTTC. Translating it yields CAWSFLGLAGGDSYNEQFF.

Turning to this clone: Other DNA sequences in the same sample also yield this CDR3. The chain has TRBV5-1 and TRBJ2-2, with 8 bases fitting TRBD1. V was clipped by 2 bases and J by 4 bases; unmatched bases: 4. Germline V lookup: CDR1 SGHRS, CDR2 YFSETQ. The CDR3 has 15 amino acids. The CDR3 reads CASSFGTGGTGELFF. In DNA form, the CDR3 reads TGCGCCAGCAGCTTCGGGACAGGCGGCACCGGGGAGCTGTTTTTT.

The chain has TRBV9 and TRBJ2-7; D is unclear. This CDR3 is built from 14 residues. The ends were cut back, 4 bases at V and 1 base at J, with 12 bases in the middle. Per the germline V gene, CDR1 is SGDLS and CDR2 is YYNGEE. Here the CDR3 DNA reads TGTGCCAGCAGCCCACAAGGGTCTTCCTACGAGCAGTACTTC. It codes for CASSPQGSSYEQYF.

This clone has just a few counts. J is TRBJ1-4 and V is TRBV25-1; 7 bases map to TRBD1. Germline lookup yields CDR1 MGHDK and CDR2 SYGVNS. The CDR3 is 12 residues long. J was trimmed by 14 bases and V by 3 bases; bases with no gene match: 6. The CDR3 region is CASSDTGASLFF. The CDR3 DNA reads as TGTGCCAGCAGTGACACAGGGGCCTCTCTGTTTTTT.

A single count supports this clone. The chain couples TRBV6-5 to TRBJ1-1; D possibly corresponds to TRBD1 (6 bases). Per the germline V gene, CDR1 is MNHEY and CDR2 is SVGAGI. This CDR3 spans 15 amino acids. Trimming stripped 5 bases from V and 0 bases from J, with 13 bases between. In nucleotides, the CDR3 is TGTGCCAGCAGTCCCGGGGGGCTCTTGAACACTGAAGCTTTCTTT. Translating gives CASSPGGLLNTEAFF.

This chain links TRBV28 with TRBJ2-7; no firm D call. Trimming pared 6 bases from V and 3 bases from J, leaving 15 bases between. This CDR3 spans 14 amino acids. Germline-derived CDR1 and CDR2 are MDHEN and SYDVKM. CDR3 residues: CASRPPQKLYEQYF. The CDR3 nucleotides are TGTGCCAGCAGGCCACCACAGAAACTCTACGAGCAGTACTTC.

The chain couples TRBV2 to TRBJ1-5; TRBD1 matches 7 bases. The V gene end was trimmed by 6 bases and the J gene end by 5 bases; junction bases not matched to a gene: 4. Germline lookup yields CDR1 SNHLY and CDR2 FYNNEI. The CDR3 totals 13 residues. This CDR3 reads CASRITGDQPQHF. CDR3 nucleotides: TGTGCCAGCAGAATAACAGGGGATCAGCCCCAGCATTTT.

The gene calls are TRBV28 and TRBJ2-7, with D possibly TRBD1 on 6 matching bases. Trimming took off 7 bases at V and 2 bases at J, with 18 bases between the two ends. The CDR3 consists of 15 residues. Germline values: CDR1 MDHEN, CDR2 SYDVKM. The CDR3 nucleotides read TGTGCCAGCAACCCCGGACAGTGGGGAACCTACGAGCAGTACTTC. As protein: CASNPGQWGTYEQYF.

The chain carries TRBV6-4 and TRBJ2-3, with 9 bases matching TRBD2. CDR1 is MRHNA, CDR2 SNTAGT, per germline. The V segment lost 5 bases and the J segment 3 bases; nucleotides outside the gene matches: 9. CDR3 length: 16 residues. The CDR3 sequence: CASSLLAGERTDTQYF. DNA for the CDR3: TGTGCCAGCAGTTTATTAGCGGGGGAGAGGACAGATACGCAGTATTTT.

This rearrangement joins TRBV5-5 to TRBJ2-2, with 7 nucleotides matching TRBD2. The CDR3 has 16 amino acids. V dropped 1 base and J dropped 4; count of bases not matched to a gene: 7. CDR1 and CDR2 from the germline V gene are SGHKS and YYEKEE (reference sequence). CDR3 sequence (DNA): TGTGCCAGCAGCTTGATGGGGAGGGCCATCACCGGGGAGCTGTTTTTT. Amino acids: CASSLMGRAITGELFF. Drawing the rest from reference TRBV5-5 and TRBJ2-2, the complete variable domain is DAGVTQSPTHLIKTRGQQVTLRCSPISGHKSVSWYQQVLGQGPQFIFQYYEKEERGRGNFPDRFSARQFPNYSSELNVNALLLGDSALYLCASSLMGRAITGELFFGEGSRLTVL.